This TCR beta chain was identified in a study of blood T cells in healthy people across ages. With respect to this clonotype: The antigen remains undetermined. A junction end diverges from the germline sequence, so it may reflect a read error.

Study-wide results and limits: TCR beta diversity, measured per million T cells, fell in a roughly linear way with age. The donors' CMV status was not determined, possibly confounding changes in expanded clonotypes.

Combining a sample-barcoded 5' primer with a J-beta primer mix, a second PCR ran for about 7 to 11 cycles. Each of the cDNA molecules was tagged by a template-switch adaptor with 12 random nucleotides. MiXCR, applied by TCRdb to the 5' RACE reads, yields one record per CDR3 protein. The table records more than 800,000 distinct CDR3 sequences, more than 25% of them present only once. The length of the CDR3 is 10 residues. Per the germline V gene, CDR1 is MDHEN and CDR2 is SYDVKM. Input material: blood. The source is a woman older than 75 in good health. V usage is TRBV28 and J usage is TRBJ2-4; no firm D call. The better agreement between TRBJ2-7 and the DNA end casts doubt on the J call. The CDR3 reads CVSSSYEQYF. The CDR3 nucleotides read TGTGTCAGCAGCAGCTACGAGCAGTACTTC.